This record covers a single TCR beta chain. TCRdb keeps only in-frame clones here, not all; method: immunoSEQ multiplex PCR. The data show some 170,000 clones, approximately 94% seen once. The data originate from a study of control samples from healthy donors and cancer patients. CDR3 size: 19 residues. Per germline, CDR1 LGHDT and CDR2 YNNKEL (reference sequence). Trimming removed 2 bases from V and 7 bases from J; junction bases left unmatched: 17. The clonotype comes from a man aged 55-75 years with colorectal cancer. Sequencing was performed on PBMCs. The gene calls are TRBV3-1 (or the pseudogene TRBV3-2) and TRBJ2-3; 11 bases agree with TRBD2. CDR3 in DNA: TGTGCCAGCAGCCAAATCGCCGGGACTAGCGGACCCACTCGTCATACGCAGTATTTT. Translated, it gives CASSQIAGTSGPTRHTQYF.